This T cell receptor (beta chain) is from a study of beta chain features in type 1 diabetes. Study-wide findings and caveats: All four CD4+ subsets of Type 1 diabetes patients contained TCRB CDR3s that were moderately but significantly shorter. Any HLA type influence on TCRB rearrangement was left unresolved here. Equally in patients and controls, PCR might preferentially amplify shorter templates. Naive, central memory and regulatory TCRB repertoires appeared more similar among patients than healthy donors.

As to this clone: Its antigen is undetermined.

CD45RO/CCR7/CD25/CD127/CD95/CD27 sorting isolated CD4+ naive, central memory, regulatory and stem cell-like memory cells. The authors reverse transcribed all of the isolated RNA, so sequencing captured expressed TCRB transcripts. Sequencing was performed with immunoSEQ multiplex PCR; in TCRdb, only in-frame clones are kept and a portion is missing. The sample consists of tens of thousands of clones, approximately 45% of them appearing once. The sequence came from a man aged 30 to 45 with type 1 diabetes. The sample was Tregs from blood.

The CDR3 nucleotides are TGTGCCAGCAGTTTAGCGGGTGTGGATAATACGCAGTATTTT. As protein: CASSLAGVDNTQYF. V and J are TRBV28 and TRBJ2-3, with D perhaps TRBD2 (5 bases). CDR1 and CDR2 from the germline V gene are MDHEN and SYDVKM. The CDR3 totals 14 residues. Trimming took 2 bases from V and 7 from J, leaving 13 bases between them.